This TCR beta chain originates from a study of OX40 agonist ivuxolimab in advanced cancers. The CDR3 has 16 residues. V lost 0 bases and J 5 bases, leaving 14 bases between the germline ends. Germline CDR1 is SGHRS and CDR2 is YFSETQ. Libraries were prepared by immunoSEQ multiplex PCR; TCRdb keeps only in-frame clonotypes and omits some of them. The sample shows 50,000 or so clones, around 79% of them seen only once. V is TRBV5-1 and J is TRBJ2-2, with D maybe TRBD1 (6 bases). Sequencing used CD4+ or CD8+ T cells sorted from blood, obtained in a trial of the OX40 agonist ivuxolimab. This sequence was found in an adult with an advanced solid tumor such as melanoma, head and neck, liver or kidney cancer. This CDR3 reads CASSLVGTLTTGELFF. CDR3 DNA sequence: TGCGCCAGCAGCTTGGTTGGGACACTAACGACCGGGGAGCTGTTTTTT.